These 18 T cell receptor beta chains were all obtained from the same sample, sequenced in a study of neurological immune-mediated disorders. From the 5' RACE reads, TCRdb called clonotypes with MiXCR, one entry per CDR3 protein. This sample yields approximately 85,000 distinct CDR3 sequences, of which 4.3% are seen a single time; around 6% belongs to the top ten. Indicated time point: longitudinal time-point 3. Sequenced material: PBMCs. The receptors come from a woman aged 55-69 years with multiple sclerosis.

Only a few counts were recorded for this clonotype. The V call is TRBV2, the J call TRBJ1-2, with TRBD1 matching over 7 bases. This CDR3 is built from 13 residues. J lost 5 bases, V lost 4 bases, and 4 bases had no gene match. Germline V gene lookup returns CDR1 SNHLY and CDR2 FYNNEI. Here the CDR3 DNA reads TGTGCCAGCAGTGGGGACAGAGATTATGGCTACACCTTC. The encoded protein is CASSGDRDYGYTF.

In this sample, this clonotype turned up many times. The chain employs TRBV5-1 and TRBJ1-2, with TRBD1 matching 9 bases. The CDR3 extends over 17 amino acids. V gave up 3 bases and J gave up 1 base; unmatched junction bases: 10. Germline V gene sequence: CDR1 SGHRS, CDR2 YFSETQ. The CDR3 is CASSWGHTGGVNYGYTF. The CDR3 DNA reads TGCGCCAGCAGCTGGGGGCACACAGGGGGCGTTAACTATGGCTACACCTTC.

This clonotype was seen ten or more times. The chain combines TRBV5-1 with TRBJ2-2; 11 bases map to TRBD2. The V gene end was trimmed by 4 bases and the J gene end by 5 bases; junction bases not matched to a gene: 4. From germline, CDR1 is SGHRS and CDR2 YFSETQ. The CDR3 loop spans 15 amino acids. The CDR3 here is CASSPGLAGTGELFF. DNA for the CDR3: TGCGCCAGCAGCCCCGGACTAGCGGGTACCGGGGAGCTGTTTTTT. The whole variable domain, filled in from reference TRBV5-1 and TRBJ2-2, reads KAGVTQTPRYLIKTRGQQVTLSCSPISGHRSVSWYQQTPGQGLQFLFEYFSETQRNKGNFPGRFSGRQFSNSRSEMNVSTLELGDSALYLCASSPGLAGTGELFFGEGSRLTVL.

This clonotype has a count of ten or more. The chain combines TRBV7-8 with TRBJ1-2; TRBD1 matches at 11 bases. Germline V lookup: CDR1 SGHVS, CDR2 FQNEAQ. The V and J ends lost 5 bases and 7 bases, in that order; junction bases with no gene match: 9. The CDR3 extends over 15 amino acids. The CDR3 loop reads CASSRSGTGGVGYTF. CDR3 sequence (DNA): TGTGCCAGCAGCAGATCCGGGACAGGGGGAGTTGGCTACACCTTC.

This clonotype was counted at least ten times. CDR3 DNA sequence: TGTGCCACCAGCACTAGGACAGCCCAGGGCTACACCTTC. This gives the protein CATSTRTAQGYTF. The chain combines TRBV15 with TRBJ1-2, with D possibly matching TRBD1 (6 bases). Looked up from germline, CDR1 is LNHNV and CDR2 is YYDKDF (reference sequence). V shed 4 bases and J shed 8 bases, with 14 bases lying between them. CDR3 length: 13 amino acids.

This clonotype was observed at least ten times. The V gene is TRBV29-1, the J gene TRBJ2-1; D unresolved. This CDR3 contains 12 residues. Germline CDR1 SQVTM, CDR2 ANQGSEA. V was clipped by 1 base and J by 8 bases, with 9 bases between them. CDR3 sequence reads: CSVEAFIYEQFF. The CDR3 bases are TGCAGCGTTGAAGCTTTCATTTATGAGCAGTTCTTC.

This clonotype showed up many times. The chain links TRBV12-3 or TRBV12-4 to TRBJ2-7; D may be TRBD1 (6 bases). V lost 3 bases and J lost 0, with 12 bases in between. The CDR3 has 15 residues. This CDR3 reads CASSFETGLSYEQYF. CDR3 DNA sequence: TGTGCCAGCAGTTTTGAGACAGGCCTCTCCTACGAGCAGTACTTC.

This clonotype was counted ten times or more. The chain uses TRBV28 and TRBJ2-1; the match to TRBD2 covers 12 bases. The CDR3 contains 15 residues. Germline assignment: CDR1 MDHEN and CDR2 SYDVKM. J lost 6 bases, V lost 5 bases, and 5 bases had no gene match. In DNA, the CDR3 is TGTGCCAGCAGTCCAGAGACTAGCGGGGGCAATGAGCAGTTCTTC. This gives the protein CASSPETSGGNEQFF.

This clonotype was picked up many times. V gene TRBV12-3 or TRBV12-4 combines with J gene TRBJ1-5; tentatively, D is TRBD1 (6 bases). The CDR3 sequence is 16 residues long. Trimming removed 2 bases at V and 2 bases at J, with 13 bases between. The CDR3 is CASSLTTGIGNQPQHF. CDR3 coding DNA: TGTGCCAGCAGTTTAACCACAGGGATTGGCAATCAGCCCCAGCATTTT.

There are many counts of this clonotype. The rearrangement joins TRBV5-1 to TRBJ2-5; D unresolved. CDR1 and CDR2 (germline): SGHRS, YFSETQ. Between the trimmed V and J ends, which lost 5 bases and 1 base, there was a span of 6 bases. This CDR3 spans 12 amino acids. CDR3 sequence (DNA): TGCGCCAGCAGAATGGCCCAAGAGACCCAGTACTTC. Translation: CASRMAQETQYF.

The sample holds many counts of this clonotype. The chain employs TRBV6-2 or TRBV6-3 and TRBJ1-2, with 8 bases fitting TRBD1. CDR3 length equals 13 residues. V shed 4 bases, J shed 2 bases, and the junction held 0 bases outside the gene matches. Per the germline V gene, CDR1 is MNHEY and CDR2 is SVGEGT. The CDR3 reads CASSWTGNYGYTF. The CDR3 nucleotides are TGTGCCAGCAGTTGGACAGGGAACTATGGCTACACCTTC.

The table lists this clonotype with many counts. The chain links TRBV5-1 to TRBJ1-2; D call uncertain. Germline CDR1 and CDR2: SGHRS and YFSETQ. The CDR3 has 13 residues. V lost 1 base to trimming and J lost 4 bases, with 8 bases between them. The DNA for the CDR3 is TGCGCCAGCAGCTTGAGTGGGAGCTATGGCTACACCTTC. Translation: CASSLSGSYGYTF.

This clonotype was detected ten times or more. The CDR3 is CASSHGTGIMSEKLFF. The CDR3 DNA reads as TGTGCCAGCAGTCACGGGACAGGGATAATGTCTGAAAAACTGTTTTTT. The chain recombines TRBV6-5 with TRBJ1-4; TRBD1 matches at 9 bases. CDR1 and CDR2 (germline): MNHEY, SVGAGI. V gave up 5 bases and J gave up 7 bases; unmatched junction bases: 11. CDR3 size: 16 residues.

In its sample, this clonotype was seen many times. The J gene is TRBJ2-3, the V gene TRBV27; D may be TRBD2 (6 bases). Germline-derived CDR1 and CDR2 are MNHEY and SMNVEV (reference sequence). The germline V and J ends were trimmed by 4 bases and 8 bases, with 16 bases remaining between them. CDR3 size: 14 residues. This CDR3 reads CASSSWGLRPTQYF. For the CDR3, the DNA is TGTGCCAGCAGTTCTTGGGGACTTAGACCTACGCAGTATTTT.

This clonotype appeared once. A read error may explain this, as a much larger clone is one base away. The chain has TRBV7-9 and TRBJ2-3; D gene unclear. The CDR3 is made up of 13 amino acids. The germline gives CDR1 SEHNR, CDR2 FQNEAQ (reference sequence). The CDR3 protein is CARSFGRTDTQYF. The CDR3 region has the DNA TGTGCCAGAAGCTTTGGCCGCACAGATACGCAGTATTTT.

In this sample, this clonotype turned up many times. The chain carries TRBV10-3 and TRBJ1-1, with TRBD1 matching 8 bases. There are 15 residues in the CDR3. Germline V gives CDR1 ENHRY, CDR2 SYGVKD. V lost 3 bases, J lost 6 bases, and 9 bases stayed unmatched. The CDR3 sequence: CAISDPTGASAEAFF. Written as DNA, the CDR3 is TGTGCCATCAGTGACCCGACAGGGGCAAGCGCTGAAGCTTTCTTT.

This clonotype occurred many times. The chain links TRBV5-8 to TRBJ1-1, with 8 nucleotides matching TRBD1. Germline assignment: CDR1 SGHTS and CDR2 YDEGEE. This CDR3 has 16 residues. V lost 0 bases to trimming and J lost 6 bases; unmatched junction nucleotides: 10. This chain's CDR3 is CASSLDSWTGRSEAFF. CDR3 nucleotides: TGTGCCAGCAGCTTGGACTCGTGGACAGGGCGCTCTGAAGCTTTCTTT. The full variable domain, with the rest looked up from reference TRBV5-8 and TRBJ1-1, is EAGVTQSPTHLIKTRGQQATLRCSPISGHTSVYWYQQALGLGLQFLLWYDEGEERNRGNFPPRFSGRQFPNYSSELNVNALELEDSALYLCASSLDSWTGRSEAFFGQGTRLTVV.

This clonotype showed up many times. This sequence joins TRBV7-9 and TRBJ2-3; 7 nucleotides match TRBD1. The germline V gene encodes CDR1 SEHNR and CDR2 FQNEAQ (reference sequence). V lost 1 base and J lost 0; bases outside the gene matches: 4. CDR3 length: 16 residues. The CDR3 sequence: CASSLDVTGSTDTQYF. CDR3 in DNA: TGTGCCAGCAGCTTAGATGTGACAGGGAGCACAGATACGCAGTATTTT.